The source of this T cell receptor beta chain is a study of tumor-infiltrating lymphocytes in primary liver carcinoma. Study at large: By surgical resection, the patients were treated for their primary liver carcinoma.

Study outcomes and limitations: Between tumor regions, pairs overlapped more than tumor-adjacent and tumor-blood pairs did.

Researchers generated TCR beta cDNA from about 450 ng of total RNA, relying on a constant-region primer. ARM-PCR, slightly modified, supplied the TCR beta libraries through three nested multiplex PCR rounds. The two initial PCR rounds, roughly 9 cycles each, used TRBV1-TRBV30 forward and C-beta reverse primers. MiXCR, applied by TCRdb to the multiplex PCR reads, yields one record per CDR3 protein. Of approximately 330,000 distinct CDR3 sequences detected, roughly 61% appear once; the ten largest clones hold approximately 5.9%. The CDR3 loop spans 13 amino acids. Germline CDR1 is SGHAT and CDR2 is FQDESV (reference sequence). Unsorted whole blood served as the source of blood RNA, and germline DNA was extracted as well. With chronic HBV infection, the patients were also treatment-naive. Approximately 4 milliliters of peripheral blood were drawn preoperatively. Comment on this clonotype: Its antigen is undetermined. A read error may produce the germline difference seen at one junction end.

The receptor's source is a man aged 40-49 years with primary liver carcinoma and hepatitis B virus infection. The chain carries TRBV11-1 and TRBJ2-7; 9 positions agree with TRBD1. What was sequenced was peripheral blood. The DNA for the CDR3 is TGCGCCAGCTCCGGGACAGGGACCTACGAGCTGTGCTTC. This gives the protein CASSGTGTYELCF.